This TCR beta chain was captured by sequencing in a study of blood T cell repertoires in COVID-19. Study summary: Nucleic acid was either cDNA or gDNA, and it came from T cells, B-cell-depleted T cells, or PBMCs.

V trimming: 0 bases; J trimming: 6 bases; junction bases outside the gene matches: 8. This CDR3 has 16 residues. Germline loops: CDR1 MGHRA, CDR2 YSYEKL. TCRdb keeps only in-frame clones here, not all; method: immunoSEQ multiplex PCR. The sample contains about 170,000 clones, around 83% of which appear only once. The V call is TRBV4-1, the J call TRBJ2-1; TRBD2 matches 7 bases. This receptor was obtained from a woman in her 50s in a cohort exposed to, infected with or recovered from COVID-19 (not recorded which). Sequencing was carried out using PBMCs or T cells enriched from blood (not recorded which). CDR3 residues: CASSQEGLAGSNEQFF. Written as DNA, the CDR3 is TGCGCCAGCAGCCAAGAGGGATTAGCGGGTAGCAATGAGCAGTTCTTC.